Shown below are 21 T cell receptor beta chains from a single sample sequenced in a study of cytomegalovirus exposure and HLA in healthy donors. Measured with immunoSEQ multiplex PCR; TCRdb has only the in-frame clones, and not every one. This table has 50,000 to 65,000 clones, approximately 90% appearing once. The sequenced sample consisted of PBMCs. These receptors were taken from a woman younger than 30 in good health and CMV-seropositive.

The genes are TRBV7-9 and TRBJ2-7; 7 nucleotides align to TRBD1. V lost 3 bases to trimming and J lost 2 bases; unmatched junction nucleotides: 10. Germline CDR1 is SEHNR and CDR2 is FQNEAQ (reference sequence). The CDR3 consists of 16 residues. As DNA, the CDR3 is TGTGCCAGCAGCTTGGAGACAGGGCTTAGTGCCTACGAGCAGTACTTC. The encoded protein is CASSLETGLSAYEQYF.

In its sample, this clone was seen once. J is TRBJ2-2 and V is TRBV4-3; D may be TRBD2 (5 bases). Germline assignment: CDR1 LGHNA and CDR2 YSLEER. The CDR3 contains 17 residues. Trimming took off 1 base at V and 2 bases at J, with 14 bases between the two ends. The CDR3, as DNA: TGCGCCAGCAGCCAAGTTCCTTCGGGGATAAACACCGGGGAGCTGTTTTTT. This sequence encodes CASSQVPSGINTGELFF.

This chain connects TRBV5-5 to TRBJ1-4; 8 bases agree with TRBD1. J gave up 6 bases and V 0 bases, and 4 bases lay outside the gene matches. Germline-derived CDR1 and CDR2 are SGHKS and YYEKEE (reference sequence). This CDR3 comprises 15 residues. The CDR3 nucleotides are TGTGCCAGCAGCTTGGGGACAGGGATGGATGAAAAACTGTTTTTT. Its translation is CASSLGTGMDEKLFF.

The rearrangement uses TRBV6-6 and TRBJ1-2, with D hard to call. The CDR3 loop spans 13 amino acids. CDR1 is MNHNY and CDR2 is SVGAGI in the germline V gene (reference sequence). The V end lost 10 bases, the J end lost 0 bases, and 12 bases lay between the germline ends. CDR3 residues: CATLEAANYGYTF. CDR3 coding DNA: TGTGCCACCTTAGAGGCAGCTAACTATGGCTACACCTTC.

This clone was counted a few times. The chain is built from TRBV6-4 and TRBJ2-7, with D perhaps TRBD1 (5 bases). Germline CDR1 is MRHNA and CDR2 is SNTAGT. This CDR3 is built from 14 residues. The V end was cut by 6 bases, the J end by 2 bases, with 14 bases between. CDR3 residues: CASRGRSVTYEQYF. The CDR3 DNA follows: TGTGCCAGCAGGGGGCGGAGCGTAACCTACGAGCAGTACTTC.

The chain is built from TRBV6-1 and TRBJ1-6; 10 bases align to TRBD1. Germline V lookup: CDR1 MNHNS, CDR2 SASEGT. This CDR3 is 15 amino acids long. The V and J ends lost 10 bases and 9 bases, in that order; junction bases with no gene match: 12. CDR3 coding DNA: TGTGCCACCTTTCCCGGGACAGGGGCTGGTTCACCCCTCCACTTT. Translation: CATFPGTGAGSPLHF.

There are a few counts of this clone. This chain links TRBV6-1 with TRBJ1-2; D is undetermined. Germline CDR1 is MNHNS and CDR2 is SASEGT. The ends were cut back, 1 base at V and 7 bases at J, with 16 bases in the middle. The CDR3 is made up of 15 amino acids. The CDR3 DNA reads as TGTGCCAGCAGTGAAGGTGATGGTTCGGTTTCTGGCTACACCTTC. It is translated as CASSEGDGSVSGYTF.

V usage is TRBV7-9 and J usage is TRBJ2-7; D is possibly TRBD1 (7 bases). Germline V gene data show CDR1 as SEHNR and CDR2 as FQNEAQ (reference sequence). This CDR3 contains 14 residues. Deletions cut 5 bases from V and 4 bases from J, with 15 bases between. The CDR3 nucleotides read TGTGCCAGCAGCCCACGGGACAGCGGGTACGAGCAGTACTTC. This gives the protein CASSPRDSGYEQYF.

The CDR3 DNA reads as TGTGCCATCAGTGAGATAGCGGGGAAAGAGACCCAGTACTTC. It specifies CAISEIAGKETQYF. V is TRBV10-3 and J is TRBJ2-5; TRBD2 matches 8 bases. V trimming: 2 bases; J trimming: 3 bases; junction bases outside the gene matches: 2. Germline CDR1 is ENHRY and CDR2 is SYGVKD. The CDR3 spans 14 residues.

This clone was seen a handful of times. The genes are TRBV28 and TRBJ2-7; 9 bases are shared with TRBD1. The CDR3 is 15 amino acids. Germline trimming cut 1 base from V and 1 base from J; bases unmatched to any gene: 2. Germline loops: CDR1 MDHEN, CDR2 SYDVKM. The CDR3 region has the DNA TGTGCCAGCAGTTTATCCGGGACAGGGTCCTACGAGCAGTACTTC. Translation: CASSLSGTGSYEQYF.

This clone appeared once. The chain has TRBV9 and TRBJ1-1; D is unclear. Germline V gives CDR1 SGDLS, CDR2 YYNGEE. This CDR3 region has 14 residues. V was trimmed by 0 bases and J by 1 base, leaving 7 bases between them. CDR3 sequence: CASSVEPSNTEAFF. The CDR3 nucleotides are TGTGCCAGCAGCGTAGAGCCCTCGAACACTGAAGCTTTCTTT.

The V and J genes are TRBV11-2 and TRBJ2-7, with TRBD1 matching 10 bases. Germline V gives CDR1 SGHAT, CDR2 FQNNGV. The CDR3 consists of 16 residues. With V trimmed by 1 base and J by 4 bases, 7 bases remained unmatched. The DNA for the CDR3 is TGTGCCAGCAGCTTAGGCAGGGGACAGGGGAATTACGAGCAGTACTTC. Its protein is CASSLGRGQGNYEQYF.

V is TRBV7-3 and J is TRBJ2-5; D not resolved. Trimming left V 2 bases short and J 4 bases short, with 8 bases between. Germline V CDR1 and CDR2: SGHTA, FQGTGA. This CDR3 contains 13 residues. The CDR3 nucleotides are TGTGCCAGCAGCTTAGGGCAAAGAGAGACCCAGTACTTC. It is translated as CASSLGQRETQYF.

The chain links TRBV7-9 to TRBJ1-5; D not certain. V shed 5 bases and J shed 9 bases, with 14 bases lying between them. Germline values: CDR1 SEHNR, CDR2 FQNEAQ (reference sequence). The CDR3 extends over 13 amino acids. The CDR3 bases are TGTGCCAGCAGCCTAAACGGGGATTCGCCCCAGCATTTT. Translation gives CASSLNGDSPQHF.

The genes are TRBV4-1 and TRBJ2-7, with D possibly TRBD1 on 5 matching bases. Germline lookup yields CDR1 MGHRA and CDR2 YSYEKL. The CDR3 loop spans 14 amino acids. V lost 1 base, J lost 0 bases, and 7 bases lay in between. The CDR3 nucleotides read TGCGCCAGCAGCCAAGGTCAGGGCTCCTACGAGCAGTACTTC. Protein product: CASSQGQGSYEQYF.

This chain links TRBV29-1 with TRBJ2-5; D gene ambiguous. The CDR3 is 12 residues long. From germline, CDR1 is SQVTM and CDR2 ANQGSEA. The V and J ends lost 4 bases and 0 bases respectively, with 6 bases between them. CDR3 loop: CSVVQYQETQYF. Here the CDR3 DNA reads TGCAGCGTTGTCCAGTACCAAGAGACCCAGTACTTC.

CDR3 coding DNA: TGTGCCAGCAGTCTTATCAATGAGCAGTTCTTC. Translation gives CASSLINEQFF. This chain joins TRBV2 and TRBJ2-1; D gene ambiguous. V lost 5 bases and J 6 bases, leaving 5 bases between the germline ends. This CDR3 comprises 11 residues. The V gene's germline CDR1 is SNHLY and CDR2 FYNNEI.

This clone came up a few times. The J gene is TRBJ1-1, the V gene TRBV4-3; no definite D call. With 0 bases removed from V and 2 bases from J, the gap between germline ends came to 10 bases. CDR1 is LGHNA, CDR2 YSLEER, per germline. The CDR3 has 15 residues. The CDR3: CASSQERAVNTEAFF. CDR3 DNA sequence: TGCGCCAGCAGCCAAGAGAGGGCAGTCAACACTGAAGCTTTCTTT.

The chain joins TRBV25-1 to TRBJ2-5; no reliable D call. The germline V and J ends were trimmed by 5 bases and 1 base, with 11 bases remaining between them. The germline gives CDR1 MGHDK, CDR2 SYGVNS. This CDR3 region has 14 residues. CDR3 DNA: TGTGCCAGCAGTCCCGGGTTGGTCCAAGAGACCCAGTACTTC. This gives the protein CASSPGLVQETQYF.

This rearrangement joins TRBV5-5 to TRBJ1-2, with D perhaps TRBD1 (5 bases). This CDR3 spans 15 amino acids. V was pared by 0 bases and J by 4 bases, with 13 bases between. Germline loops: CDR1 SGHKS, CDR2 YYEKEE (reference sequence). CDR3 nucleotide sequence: TGTGCCAGCAGCTTGGCCCTATCAGGGTCCTATGGCTACACCTTC. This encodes CASSLALSGSYGYTF.

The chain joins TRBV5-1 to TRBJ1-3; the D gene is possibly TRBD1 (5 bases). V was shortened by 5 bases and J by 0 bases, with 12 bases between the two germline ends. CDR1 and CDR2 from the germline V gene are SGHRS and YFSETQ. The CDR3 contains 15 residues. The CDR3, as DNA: TGCGCCAGCAGTCTCTCAGGGTCCTCTGGAAACACCATATATTTT. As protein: CASSLSGSSGNTIYF.